This is a list of T cell receptor beta chains from one sample in a study of T cell repertoires in cytomegalovirus infection. MiXCR was run by TCRdb on the reads, yielding one entry per CDR3 protein. Of approximately 500,000 distinct CDR3 sequences listed, around 10% are singletons. Sample: PBMCs. The receptors come from a human donor in good health (CMV status not recorded). Some clones in this sample may be carry-over from other donors' samples. The conserved cysteine and the conserved F or W are not part of the CDR3 here. A D gene is named only where the DNA matches it firmly. Clone size is shown for a subset of rows, as once, few, many or a class of expanded clone.

D | size | J | V | CDR3
. | many | TRBJ1-2 | TRBV7-2 | ASSLGGPYGYT
TRBD2 | many | TRBJ2-2 | TRBV7-3 | ASSSGLAGPTGELF
TRBD1 | many | TRBJ1-4 | TRBV7-6 | ASSSQGRTEMIKLF
TRBD1 | few | TRBJ2-3 | TRBV24-1 | ATSDLGQGGADTQY
TRBD1 | many | TRBJ1-5 | TRBV19 | ASSRDRNLGNQPQH
. | many | TRBJ2-3 | TRBV4-2 | ASSPVRAGTDTQY
. | few | TRBJ1-6 | TRBV6-1 | ASSYPRQGNNSPLH
. | many | TRBJ1-2 | TRBV7-9 | ASSLEGTANYGYT
. | few | TRBJ2-1 | TRBV20-1 | SARKGRVNNEQF
TRBD2 | many | TRBJ2-3 | TRBV12-3/TRBV12-4 | ASRPSSGNPTDTQY
TRBD2 | many | TRBJ2-5 | TRBV9 | ASSVGASGDQETQY
TRBD2 | many | TRBJ2-7 | TRBV5-1 | ASSLETSGAYEQY
TRBD2 | many | TRBJ2-3 | TRBV7-8 | ASSLVLAGSVDTQY
TRBD1 | few | TRBJ2-7 | TRBV18 | ASSASQGAVSYEQY
. | many | TRBJ1-6 | TRBV5-4 | ASSPPGNFSPLH
TRBD2 | few | TRBJ2-3 | TRBV20-1 | SAVVAGRSTDTQY
TRBD1 | many | TRBJ2-7 | TRBV7-9 | ASSGSAGGMDEQY
. | . | TRBJ1-2 | TRBV10-3 | AIRTTGTPGGGYT
. | many | TRBJ2-1 | TRBV4-2 | ASSLKIGGDSPYEQF
. | many | TRBJ2-7 | TRBV7-2 | ASSSEGTRGGYEQY
TRBD2 | many | TRBJ2-1 | TRBV3-1 | ASSHRGLDPYNEQF
. | many | TRBJ1-2 | TRBV15 | ATSIRGVDYGYT
TRBD1 | few | TRBJ2-1 | TRBV7-9 | ASSLVGGHEQF
. | many | TRBJ2-1 | TRBV24-1 | ATSDRGNNEQF
. | many | TRBJ2-2 | TRBV5-5 | ASSLTRDANTGELF
. | many | TRBJ2-1 | TRBV12-3/TRBV12-4 | ASSPGRRNSYNEQF
. | few | TRBJ1-5 | TRBV2 | ASSEGRGRYQPQH
. | many | TRBJ1-1 | TRBV25-1 | ASSELVDRNTEAF
. | few | TRBJ2-1 | TRBV29-1 | SGVGPRDEQF
. | few | TRBJ1-3 | TRBV9 | ASSVSPGTGNTIY
TRBD2 | many | TRBJ2-1 | TRBV12-3/TRBV12-4 | ASSNSFAGLAVEQF
. | many | TRBJ1-3 | TRBV12-3/TRBV12-4 | ASSWGSGNTIY
. | few | TRBJ1-1 | TRBV20-1 | SARDGGANTEAF
. | few | TRBJ1-3 | TRBV10-2 | ASQGRTISGNTIY
. | many | TRBJ2-5 | TRBV20-1 | SAPPVGLGGETQY
. | . | TRBJ2-3 | TRBV5-6 | ASSLFLGEYTDTQY
. | many | TRBJ2-2 | TRBV7-8 | ASSRLGTTNTGELF
. | many | TRBJ1-5 | TRBV19 | ASSPRQDSNQPQH
. | . | TRBJ1-1 | TRBV20-1 | SAGDSGDPMGDTEAF
TRBD2 | many | TRBJ2-2 | TRBV4-1 | ASSQVYSGKRGGTGELF
. | many | TRBJ1-6 | TRBV3-1 | ASSGTGTRNSPLH
TRBD2 | many | TRBJ2-1 | TRBV24-1 | ATSGGRGGNEQF
. | many | TRBJ1-4 | TRBV7-2 | ASSLGTGNEKLF
TRBD1 | few | TRBJ1-6 | TRBV4-2 | ASSQDTLGQGLLSLH
TRBD1 | many | TRBJ2-5 | TRBV7-9 | ASGTGVEETQY
. | many | TRBJ2-5 | TRBV12-3/TRBV12-4 | ASSLAGVEETQY
. | many | TRBJ1-3 | TRBV7-9 | ASSLALSRRGNWTIY
. | many | TRBJ1-1 | TRBV19 | ASSKRNSEAF
. | many | TRBJ2-7 | TRBV7-9 | ASSPPGAPEQY